The clone carrying this T cell receptor beta chain was counted many times. Its antigen remains unidentified. The data were obtained in a study of early T cells in non-severe SARS-CoV-2 infection. A single record per CDR3 protein comes from TCRdb applying MiXCR to the 5' RACE reads. Found here are tens of thousands of distinct CDR3 sequences, less than 6.5% of them singletons; the top ten hold approximately 14%. The germline CDR1 and CDR2 sequences are SGHAT and FQNNGV. J was trimmed by 1 base and V by 3 bases; bases with no gene match: 4. The CDR3 has 15 residues. Whole-study findings and limits: VDJdb matches were skewed toward anti-spike CD8 T cell responses.

The chain employs TRBV11-2 and TRBJ2-7; 9 bases agree with TRBD2. This receptor was identified in an adult who was a healthcare worker with PCR-confirmed SARS-CoV-2 infection or an uninfected control (not recorded which). The sequencing input was whole blood. CDR3 loop: CASSFFSGGSYEQYF. CDR3 in DNA: TGTGCCAGCAGCTTTTTTAGCGGGGGTTCCTACGAGCAGTACTTC. The full variable domain, in which reference TRBV11-2 and TRBJ2-7 provide the parts outside the CDR3, is EAGVAQSPRYKIIEKRQSVAFWCNPISGHATLYWYQQILGQGPKLLIQFQNNGVVDDSQLPKDRFSAERLKGVDSTLKIQPAKLEDSAVYLCASSFFSGGSYEQYFGPGTRLTVT.